This TCR beta chain was retrieved from a study of cytomegalovirus exposure and HLA in healthy donors. The CDR3 loop spans 13 amino acids. Germline CDR1 and CDR2: MNHEY and SVGAGI. The V segment lost 4 bases and the J segment 9 bases; nucleotides outside the gene matches: 9. It was with 60 Vbeta and 13 Jbeta primers that the PCR ran. The repertoire was sequenced with immunoSEQ multiplex PCR; TCRdb's copy has only in-frame clones and lacks some. The table has fewer than 250,000 clones, over 70% seen once; the top ten hold around 1.6%. The sequenced sample consisted of PBMCs. This receptor was identified in a man aged 40-55 years in good health and CMV-seropositive. The J gene is TRBJ2-7, the V gene TRBV6-5, with 7 bases aligning to TRBD2. CDR3 in DNA: TGTGCCAGCAGTTCCTCGGGGGGTAGCGGGCAGTACTTC. It specifies CASSSSGGSGQYF.